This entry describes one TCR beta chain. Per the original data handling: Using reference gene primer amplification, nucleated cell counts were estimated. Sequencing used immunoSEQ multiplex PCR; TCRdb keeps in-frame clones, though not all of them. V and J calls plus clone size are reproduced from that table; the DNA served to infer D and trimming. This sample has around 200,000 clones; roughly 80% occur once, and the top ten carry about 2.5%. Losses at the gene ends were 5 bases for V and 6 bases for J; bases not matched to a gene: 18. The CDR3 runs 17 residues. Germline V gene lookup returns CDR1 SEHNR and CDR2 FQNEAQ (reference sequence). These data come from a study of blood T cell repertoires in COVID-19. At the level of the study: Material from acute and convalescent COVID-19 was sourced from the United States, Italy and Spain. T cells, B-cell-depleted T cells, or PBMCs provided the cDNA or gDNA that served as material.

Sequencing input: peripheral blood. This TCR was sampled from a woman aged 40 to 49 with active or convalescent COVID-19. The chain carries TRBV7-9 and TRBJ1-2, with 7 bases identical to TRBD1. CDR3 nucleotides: TGTGCCAGCAGCCCCGAGGGGAAGAGGGGGCTTCGCGATGGCTACACCTTC. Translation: CASSPEGKRGLRDGYTF.